The clone carrying this TCR beta chain was recorded a few times. Antigen unknown. The length of the CDR3 is 14 residues. The germline gives CDR1 MNHEY, CDR2 SMNVEV (reference sequence). Trimming stripped 1 base from V and 7 bases from J, with 10 bases between. Every TCR cDNA molecule bore a unique molecular identifier. MiXCR, applied by TCRdb to the 5' RACE reads, yields one record per CDR3 protein. The data show over 75,000 distinct CDR3 sequences, with about 20% seen just once and approximately 5.6% held by the top ten. The time point is: sample taken at primary tumor resection. Frozen PBMC, nontumor lung or tumor provided whole RNA, which was sequenced unsorted. There were roughly 78 donors, all of them untreated patients with early-stage non-small cell lung cancer. The data originate from a study of spatial heterogeneity in lung cancer. Across the whole study: Sequences of the beta chain were consistently detected in greater numbers than alpha-chain sequences. Study-level findings and limits: There were more appearances of ubiquitous expanded tumor TCRs in blood at resection than at follow-up.

The sample was PBMCs, taken at surgery. The chain employs TRBV27 and TRBJ2-2; D could derive from TRBD1 or TRBD2 (5 bases each). This receptor was obtained from a male donor with early-stage non-small cell lung cancer. CDR3 region: CASSLFGAGGELFF. The DNA for the CDR3 is TGTGCCAGCAGTTTATTCGGGGCTGGCGGGGAGCTGTTTTTT.